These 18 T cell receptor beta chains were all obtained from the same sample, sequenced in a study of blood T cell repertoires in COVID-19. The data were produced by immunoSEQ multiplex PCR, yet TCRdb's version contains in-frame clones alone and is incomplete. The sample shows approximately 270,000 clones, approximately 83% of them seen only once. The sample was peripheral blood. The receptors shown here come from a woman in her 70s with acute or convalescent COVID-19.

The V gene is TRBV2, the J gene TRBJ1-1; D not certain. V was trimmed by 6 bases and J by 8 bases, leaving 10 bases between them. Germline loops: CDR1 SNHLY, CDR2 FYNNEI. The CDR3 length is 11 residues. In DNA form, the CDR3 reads TGTGCCAGCAGAGTTACACTAGAAGCTTTCTTT. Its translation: CASRVTLEAFF. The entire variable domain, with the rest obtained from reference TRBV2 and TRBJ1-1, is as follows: EPEVTQTPSHQVTQMGQEVILRCVPISNHLYFYWYRQILGQKVEFLVSFYNNEISEKSEIFDDQFSVERPDGSNFTLKIRSTKLEDSAMYFCASRVTLEAFFGQGTRLTVV.

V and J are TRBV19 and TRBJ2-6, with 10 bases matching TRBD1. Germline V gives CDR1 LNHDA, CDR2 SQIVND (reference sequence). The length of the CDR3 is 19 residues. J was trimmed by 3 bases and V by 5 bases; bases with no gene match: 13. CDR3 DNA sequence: TGTGCCAGTAGTTCCTATTTAGGACAGGGGGGTTTTGGGGCCAACGTCCTGACTTTC. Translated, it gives CASSSYLGQGGFGANVLTF. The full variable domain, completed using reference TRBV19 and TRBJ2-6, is DGGITQSPKYLFRKEGQNVTLSCEQNLNHDAMYWYRQDPGQGLRLIYYSQIVNDFQKGDIAEGYSVSREKKESFPLTVTSAQKNPTAFYLCASSSYLGQGGFGANVLTFGAGSRLTVL.

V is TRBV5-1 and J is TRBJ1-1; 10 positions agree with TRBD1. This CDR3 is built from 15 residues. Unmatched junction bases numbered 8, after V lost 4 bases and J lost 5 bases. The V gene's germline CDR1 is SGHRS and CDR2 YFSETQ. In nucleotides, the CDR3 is TGCGCCAGCAGCACCAGGACAGGGGGGAGGACTGAAGCTTTCTTT. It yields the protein CASSTRTGGRTEAFF.

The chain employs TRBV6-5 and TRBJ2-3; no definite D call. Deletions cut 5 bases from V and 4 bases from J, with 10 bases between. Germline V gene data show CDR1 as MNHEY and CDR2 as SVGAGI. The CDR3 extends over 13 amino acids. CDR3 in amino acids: CASSTLTADTQYF. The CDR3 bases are TGTGCCAGCAGTACGTTAACGGCAGATACGCAGTATTTT.

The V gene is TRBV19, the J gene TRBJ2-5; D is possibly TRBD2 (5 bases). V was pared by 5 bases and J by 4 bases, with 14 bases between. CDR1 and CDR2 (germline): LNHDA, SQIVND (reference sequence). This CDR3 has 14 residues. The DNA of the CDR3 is TGTGCCAGTAGTTCGGGGTATTCAGGAGAGACCCAGTACTTC. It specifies CASSSGYSGETQYF.

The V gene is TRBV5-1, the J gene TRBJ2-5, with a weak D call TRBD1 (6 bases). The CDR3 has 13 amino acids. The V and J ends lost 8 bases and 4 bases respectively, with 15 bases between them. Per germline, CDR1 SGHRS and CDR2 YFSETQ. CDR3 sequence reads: CARTSGQPETQYF. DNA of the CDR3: TGCGCCAGGACCTCCGGACAGCCAGAGACCCAGTACTTC. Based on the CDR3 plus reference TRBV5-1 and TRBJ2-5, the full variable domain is KAGVTQTPRYLIKTRGQQVTLSCSPISGHRSVSWYQQTPGQGLQFLFEYFSETQRNKGNFPGRFSGRQFSNSRSEMNVSTLELGDSALYLCARTSGQPETQYFGPGTRLLVL.

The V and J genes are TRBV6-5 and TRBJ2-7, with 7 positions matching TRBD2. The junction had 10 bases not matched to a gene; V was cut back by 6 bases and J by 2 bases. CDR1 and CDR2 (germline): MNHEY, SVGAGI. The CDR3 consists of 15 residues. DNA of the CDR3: TGTGCCAGCAGCCAAAGCGGGGCAAGAACCTACGAGCAGTACTTC. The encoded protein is CASSQSGARTYEQYF.

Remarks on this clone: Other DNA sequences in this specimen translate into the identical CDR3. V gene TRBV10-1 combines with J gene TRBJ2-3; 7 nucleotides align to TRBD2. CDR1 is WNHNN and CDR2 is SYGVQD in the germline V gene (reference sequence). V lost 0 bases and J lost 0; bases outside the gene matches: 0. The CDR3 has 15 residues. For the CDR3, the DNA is TGCGCCAGCAGTGAGTCGCGGGGGAGCACAGATACGCAGTATTTT. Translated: CASSESRGSTDTQYF.

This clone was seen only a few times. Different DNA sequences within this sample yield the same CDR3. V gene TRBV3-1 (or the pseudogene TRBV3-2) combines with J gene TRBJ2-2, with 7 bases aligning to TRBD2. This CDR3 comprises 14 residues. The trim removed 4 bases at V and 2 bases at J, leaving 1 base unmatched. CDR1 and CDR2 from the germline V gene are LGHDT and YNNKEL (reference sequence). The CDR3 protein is CASSPGLNTGELFF. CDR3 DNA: TGTGCCAGCAGCCCGGGACTAAACACCGGGGAGCTGTTTTTT.

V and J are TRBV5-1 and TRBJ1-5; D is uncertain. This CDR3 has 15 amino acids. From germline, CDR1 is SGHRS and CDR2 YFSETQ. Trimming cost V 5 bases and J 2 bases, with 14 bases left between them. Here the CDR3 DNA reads TGCGCCAGCAGGTTACTAGCCGGGGGCAATCAGCCCCAGCATTTT. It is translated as CASRLLAGGNQPQHF.

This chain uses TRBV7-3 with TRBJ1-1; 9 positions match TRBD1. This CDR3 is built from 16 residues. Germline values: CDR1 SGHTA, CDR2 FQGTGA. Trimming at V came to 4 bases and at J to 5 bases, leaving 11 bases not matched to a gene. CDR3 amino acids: CASSSHAQGALTEAFF. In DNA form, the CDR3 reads TGTGCCAGCAGCTCCCATGCACAGGGGGCTCTAACTGAAGCTTTCTTT.

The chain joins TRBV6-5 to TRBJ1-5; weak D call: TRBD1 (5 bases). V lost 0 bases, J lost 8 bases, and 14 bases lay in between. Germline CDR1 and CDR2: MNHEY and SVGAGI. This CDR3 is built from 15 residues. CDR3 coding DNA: TGTGCCAGCAGTTACTCCCAGGGCTTCCAAGAGCCCCAGCATTTT. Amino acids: CASSYSQGFQEPQHF.

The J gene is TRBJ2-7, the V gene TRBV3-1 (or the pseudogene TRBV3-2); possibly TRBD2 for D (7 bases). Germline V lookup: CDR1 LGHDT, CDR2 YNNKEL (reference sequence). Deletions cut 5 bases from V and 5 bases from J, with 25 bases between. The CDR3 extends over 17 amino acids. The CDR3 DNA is TGTGCCAGCAGCACCATCCTGGGGGGGGCCCGTCGGAACGAGCAGTACTTC. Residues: CASSTILGGARRNEQYF.

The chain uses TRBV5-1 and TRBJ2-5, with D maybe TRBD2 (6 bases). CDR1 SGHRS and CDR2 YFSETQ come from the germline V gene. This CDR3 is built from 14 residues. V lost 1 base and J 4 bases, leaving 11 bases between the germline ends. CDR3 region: CASSLSGVLETQYF. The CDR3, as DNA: TGCGCCAGCAGCTTGTCGGGGGTGTTAGAGACCCAGTACTTC.

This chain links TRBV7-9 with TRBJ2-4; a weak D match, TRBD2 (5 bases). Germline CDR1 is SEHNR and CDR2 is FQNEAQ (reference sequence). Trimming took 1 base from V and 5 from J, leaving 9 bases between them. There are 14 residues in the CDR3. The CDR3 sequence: CASSLELAQNIQYF. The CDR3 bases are TGTGCCAGCAGCTTAGAATTAGCGCAAAACATTCAGTACTTC.

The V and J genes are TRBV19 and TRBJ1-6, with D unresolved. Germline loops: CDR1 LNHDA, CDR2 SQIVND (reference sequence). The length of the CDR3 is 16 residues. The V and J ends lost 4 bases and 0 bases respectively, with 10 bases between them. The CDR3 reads CASSTTGPSYNSPLHF. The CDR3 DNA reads TGTGCCAGTAGTACCACTGGTCCCTCCTATAATTCACCCCTCCACTTT.

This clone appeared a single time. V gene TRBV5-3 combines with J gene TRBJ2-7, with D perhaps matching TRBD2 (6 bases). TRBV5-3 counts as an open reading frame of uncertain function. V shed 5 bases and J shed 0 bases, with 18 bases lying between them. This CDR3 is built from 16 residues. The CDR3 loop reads CARRLEWDCCSYEQYF. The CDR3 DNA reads TGTGCCAGAAGGTTAGAGTGGGACTGTTGCTCCTACGAGCAGTACTTC.

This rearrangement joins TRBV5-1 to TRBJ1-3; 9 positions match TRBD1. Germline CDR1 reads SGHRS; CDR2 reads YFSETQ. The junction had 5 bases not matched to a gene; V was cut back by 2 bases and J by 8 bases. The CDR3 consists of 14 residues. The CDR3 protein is CASSFTGGSDTIYF. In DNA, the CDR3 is TGCGCCAGCAGCTTCACAGGGGGCTCGGACACCATATATTTT. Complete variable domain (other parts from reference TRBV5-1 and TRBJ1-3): KAGVTQTPRYLIKTRGQQVTLSCSPISGHRSVSWYQQTPGQGLQFLFEYFSETQRNKGNFPGRFSGRQFSNSRSEMNVSTLELGDSALYLCASSFTGGSDTIYFGEGSWLTVV.